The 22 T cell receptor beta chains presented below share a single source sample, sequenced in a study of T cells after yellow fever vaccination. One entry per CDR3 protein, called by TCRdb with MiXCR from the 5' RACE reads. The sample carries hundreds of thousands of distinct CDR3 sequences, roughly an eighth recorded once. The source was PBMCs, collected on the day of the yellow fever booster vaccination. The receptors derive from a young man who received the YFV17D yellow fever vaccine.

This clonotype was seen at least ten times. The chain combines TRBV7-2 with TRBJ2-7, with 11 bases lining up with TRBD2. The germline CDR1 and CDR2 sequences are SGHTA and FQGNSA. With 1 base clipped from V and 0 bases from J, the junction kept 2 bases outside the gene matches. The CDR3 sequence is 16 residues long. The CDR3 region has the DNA TGTGCCAGCAGCTTAGGACTAGCGGGACGCTCCTACGAGCAGTACTTC. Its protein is CASSLGLAGRSYEQYF.

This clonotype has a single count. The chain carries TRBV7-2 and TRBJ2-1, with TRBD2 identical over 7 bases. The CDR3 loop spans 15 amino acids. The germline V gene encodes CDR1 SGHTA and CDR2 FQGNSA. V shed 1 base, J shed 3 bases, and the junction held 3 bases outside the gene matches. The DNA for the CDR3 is TGTGCCAGCAGCTTAGGCGGGAGCCGCTACAATGAGCAGTTCTTC. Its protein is CASSLGGSRYNEQFF.

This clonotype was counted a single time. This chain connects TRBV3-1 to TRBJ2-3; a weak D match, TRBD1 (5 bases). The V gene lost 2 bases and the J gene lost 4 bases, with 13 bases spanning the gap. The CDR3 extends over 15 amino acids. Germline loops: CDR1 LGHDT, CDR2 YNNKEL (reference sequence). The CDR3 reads CASSQQGPEADTQYF. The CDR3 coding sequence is TGTGCCAGCAGCCAACAGGGCCCTGAGGCAGATACGCAGTATTTT.

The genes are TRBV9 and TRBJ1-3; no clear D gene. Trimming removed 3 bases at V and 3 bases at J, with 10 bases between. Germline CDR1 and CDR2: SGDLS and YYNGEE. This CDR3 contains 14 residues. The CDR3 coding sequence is TGTGCCAGCAGCGCTGAGAGCGGTGGAAACACCATATATTTT. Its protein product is CASSAESGGNTIYF.

CDR3 region: CSAATSGKGEQFF. The CDR3 coding sequence is TGCAGTGCCGCGACTAGCGGGAAGGGTGAGCAGTTCTTC. The rearrangement links TRBV20-1 to TRBJ2-1, with 11 bases that match TRBD2. Germline V CDR1 and CDR2: DFQATT, SNEGSKA (reference sequence). The CDR3 covers 13 residues. J gave up 9 bases and V 6 bases, and 7 bases lay outside the gene matches.

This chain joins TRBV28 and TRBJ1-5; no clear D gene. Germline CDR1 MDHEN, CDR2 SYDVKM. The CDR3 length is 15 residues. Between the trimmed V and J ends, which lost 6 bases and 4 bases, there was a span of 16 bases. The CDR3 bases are TGTGCCAGCAGCCTGTTTCGGGTTGGGAATCAGCCCCAGCATTTT. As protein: CASSLFRVGNQPQHF. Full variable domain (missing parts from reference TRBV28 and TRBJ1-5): DVKVTQSSRYLVKRTGEKVFLECVQDMDHENMFWYRQDPGLGLRLIYFSYDVKMKEKGDIPEGYSVSREKKERFSLILESASTNQTSMYLCASSLFRVGNQPQHFGDGTRLSIL.

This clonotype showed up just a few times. CDR3 residues: CAWSPLLAGGGNEQFF. In DNA, the CDR3 is TGTGCCTGGAGTCCCCTGCTAGCGGGAGGCGGCAATGAGCAGTTCTTC. The chain couples TRBV30 to TRBJ2-1; 11 bases are shared with TRBD2. The V gene end was trimmed by 2 bases and the J gene end by 6 bases; junction bases not matched to a gene: 9. The CDR3 consists of 16 residues. CDR1 GTSNPN and CDR2 SVGIG come from the germline V gene (reference sequence).

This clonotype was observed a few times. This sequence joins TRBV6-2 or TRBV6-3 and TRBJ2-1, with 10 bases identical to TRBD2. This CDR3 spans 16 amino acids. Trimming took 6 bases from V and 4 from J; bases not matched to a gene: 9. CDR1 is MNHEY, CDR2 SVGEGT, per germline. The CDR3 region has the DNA TGTGCCAGCAGCAGACCACTAGCGGGACTGTACAATGAGCAGTTCTTC. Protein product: CASSRPLAGLYNEQFF.

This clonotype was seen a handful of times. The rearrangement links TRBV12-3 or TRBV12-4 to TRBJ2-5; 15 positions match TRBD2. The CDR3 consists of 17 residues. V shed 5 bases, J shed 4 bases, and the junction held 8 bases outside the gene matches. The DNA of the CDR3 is TGTGCCAGCAGTCCCGGGACTAGCGGGAGGATTGTAGAGACCCAGTACTTC. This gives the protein CASSPGTSGRIVETQYF.

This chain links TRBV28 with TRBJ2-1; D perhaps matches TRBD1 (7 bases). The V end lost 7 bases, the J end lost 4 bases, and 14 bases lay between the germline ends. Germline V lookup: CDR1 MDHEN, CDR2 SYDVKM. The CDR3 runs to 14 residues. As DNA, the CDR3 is TGTGCCAGCAACCCCAGGGGGGAGTACAATGAGCAGTTCTTC. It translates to CASNPRGEYNEQFF.

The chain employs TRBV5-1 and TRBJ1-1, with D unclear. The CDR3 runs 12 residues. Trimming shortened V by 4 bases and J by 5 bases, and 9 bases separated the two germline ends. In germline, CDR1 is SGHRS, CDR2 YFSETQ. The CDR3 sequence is CASSQFGTEAFF. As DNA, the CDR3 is TGCGCCAGCAGCCAGTTCGGGACTGAAGCTTTCTTT. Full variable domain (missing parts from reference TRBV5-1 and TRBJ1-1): KAGVTQTPRYLIKTRGQQVTLSCSPISGHRSVSWYQQTPGQGLQFLFEYFSETQRNKGNFPGRFSGRQFSNSRSEMNVSTLELGDSALYLCASSQFGTEAFFGQGTRLTVV.

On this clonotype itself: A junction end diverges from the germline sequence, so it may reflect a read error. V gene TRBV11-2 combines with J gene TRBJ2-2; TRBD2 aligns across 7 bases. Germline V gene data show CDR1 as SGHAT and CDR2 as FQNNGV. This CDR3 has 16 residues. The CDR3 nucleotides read TGTACCAGCAGCTCACTAGCGACTACGAACACCGGGGAGCTGTTTTTT. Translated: CTSSSLATTNTGELFF.

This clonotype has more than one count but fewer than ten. The DNA of the CDR3 is TGTGCCAGCAGCGCCACCTACACCGGGGAGCTGTTTTTT. Translating it yields CASSATYTGELFF. This chain connects TRBV7-2 to TRBJ2-2; no clear D gene. Trimming removed 5 bases from V and 3 bases from J, with 7 bases in between. Per the germline V gene, CDR1 is SGHTA and CDR2 is FQGNSA. There are 13 residues in the CDR3.

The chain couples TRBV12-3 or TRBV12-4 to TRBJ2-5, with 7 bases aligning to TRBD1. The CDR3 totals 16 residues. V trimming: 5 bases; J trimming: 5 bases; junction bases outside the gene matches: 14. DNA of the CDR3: TGTGCCAGCAGTGCACAGGGGAAGGTGGCCCTGGAGACCCAGTACTTC. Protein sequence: CASSAQGKVALETQYF.

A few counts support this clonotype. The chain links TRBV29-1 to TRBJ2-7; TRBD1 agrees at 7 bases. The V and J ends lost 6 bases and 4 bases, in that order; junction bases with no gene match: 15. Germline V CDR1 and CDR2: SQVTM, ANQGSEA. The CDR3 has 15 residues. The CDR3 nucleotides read TGCAGCGTCTCGGGACAGCCAAATTCAAATTACGAGCAGTACTTC. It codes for CSVSGQPNSNYEQYF.

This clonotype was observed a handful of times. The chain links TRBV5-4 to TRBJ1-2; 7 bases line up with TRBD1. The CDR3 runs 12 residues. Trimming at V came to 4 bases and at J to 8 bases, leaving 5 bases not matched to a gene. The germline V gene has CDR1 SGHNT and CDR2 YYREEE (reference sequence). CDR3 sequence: CASSKTGDGYTF. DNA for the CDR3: TGTGCCAGCAGCAAAACAGGGGACGGCTACACCTTC.

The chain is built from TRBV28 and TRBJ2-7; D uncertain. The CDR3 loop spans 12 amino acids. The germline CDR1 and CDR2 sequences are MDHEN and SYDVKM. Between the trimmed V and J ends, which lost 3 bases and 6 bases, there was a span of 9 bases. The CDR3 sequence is CASSFPEAEQYF. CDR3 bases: TGTGCCAGCAGTTTCCCCGAGGCCGAGCAGTACTTC.

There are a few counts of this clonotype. The CDR3 DNA follows: TGCGCCAGCAGTGGACAGGACGGCTATGGCTACACCTTC. As protein: CASSGQDGYGYTF. This sequence joins TRBV10-1 and TRBJ1-2; D is possibly TRBD1 (6 bases). The CDR3 runs 13 residues. The V end was cut by 4 bases, the J end by 4 bases, with 10 bases between. CDR1 is WNHNN and CDR2 is SYGVQD in the germline V gene (reference sequence).

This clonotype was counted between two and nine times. DNA of the CDR3: TGTGCCAGCAGCGTAGGAGCTAGCGGGAGAGCATTAAAAGAGACCCAGTACTTC. Protein sequence: CASSVGASGRALKETQYF. This sequence joins TRBV9 and TRBJ2-5; TRBD2 agrees at 10 bases. The germline gives CDR1 SGDLS, CDR2 YYNGEE. The CDR3 covers 18 residues. V lost 0 bases, J lost 3 bases, and 11 bases stayed unmatched. The full variable domain, in which reference TRBV9 and TRBJ2-5 provide the parts outside the CDR3, is DSGVTQTPKHLITATGQRVTLRCSPRSGDLSVYWYQQSLDQGLQFLIQYYNGEERAKGNILERFSAQQFPDLHSELNLSSLELGDSALYFCASSVGASGRALKETQYFGPGTRLLVL.

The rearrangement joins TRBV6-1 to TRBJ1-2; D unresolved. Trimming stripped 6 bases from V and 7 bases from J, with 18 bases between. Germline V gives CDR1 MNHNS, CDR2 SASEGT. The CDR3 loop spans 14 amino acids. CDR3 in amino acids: CASRAIGGLGGYTF. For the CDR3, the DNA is TGTGCCAGCAGGGCAATTGGAGGTTTGGGTGGCTACACCTTC.

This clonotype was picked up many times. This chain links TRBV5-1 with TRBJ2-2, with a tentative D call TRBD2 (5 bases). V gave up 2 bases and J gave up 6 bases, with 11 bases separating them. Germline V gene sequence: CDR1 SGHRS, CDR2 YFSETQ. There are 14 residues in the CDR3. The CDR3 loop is CASSLGSSSGELFF. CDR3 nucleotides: TGCGCCAGCAGCTTAGGGAGTTCGTCCGGGGAGCTGTTTTTT.

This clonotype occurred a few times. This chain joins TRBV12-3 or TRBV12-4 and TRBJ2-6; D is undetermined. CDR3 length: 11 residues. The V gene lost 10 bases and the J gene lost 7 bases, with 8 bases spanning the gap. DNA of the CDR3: TGTGCCACCCGAGGAGCCAACGTCCTGACTTTC. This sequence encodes CATRGANVLTF.